A single T cell receptor beta chain is shown here with its context. Its target is not known. This table comes from immunoSEQ multiplex PCR, and its TCRdb copy is limited to in-frame clones, with some not included. Of about 55,000 clones listed, 80% are singletons. This record comes from a study of a mutant IDH1 vaccine in newly diagnosed glioma. Study in general: Treated patients, averaging approximately 40 years, were roughly 60% male and roughly 40% female.

The V and J ends lost 8 bases and 4 bases respectively, with 9 bases between them. The CDR3 sequence is 11 residues long. The germline V gene encodes CDR1 SNHLY and CDR2 FYNNEI. Broader study findings: Among all patients, vaccine-induced immune responses occurred in approximately 94%.

Time point specified: week 23, last vaccination. Vaccine doses each comprised 300 ug of mutant IDH1 20-mer peptide, with topical imiquimod. Each of the donors came in with new WHO grade 3 or 4 astrocytomas that were IDH1-mutant and ATRX-lost. This TCR came from a man in his forties or fifties with glioma. The gene calls are TRBV2 and TRBJ2-7; D not certain. This sample comprised PBMCs, obtained from a glioma patient whose treatment included an IDH1 peptide vaccine. CDR3 DNA sequence: TGTGCCAGCGGAACTGAATACGAGCAGTACTTC. Translating gives CASGTEYEQYF.